These 30 T cell receptor beta chains originate from one sample sequenced in a study of blood T cell repertoires in COVID-19. TCRdb's table, derived via immunoSEQ multiplex PCR, lists solely in-frame clones and lacks some. The table lists fewer than 300,000 clones, around 85% of them singletons. The sample comprised peripheral blood. The receptors originated from a human donor with COVID-19, enrolled during active disease. The donor label of this sample is uncertain.

This clone was recorded once. The chain is built from TRBV5-1 and TRBJ1-4; D uncertain. The germline gives CDR1 SGHRS, CDR2 YFSETQ. Trimming took off 0 bases at V and 0 bases at J, with 12 bases between the two ends. The length of the CDR3 is 17 residues. The CDR3 nucleotides are TGCGCCAGCAGCTTGGACGGGGATAGGTCAACTAATGAAAAACTGTTTTTT. Translation gives CASSLDGDRSTNEKLFF. Based on the CDR3 plus reference TRBV5-1 and TRBJ1-4, the full variable domain is KAGVTQTPRYLIKTRGQQVTLSCSPISGHRSVSWYQQTPGQGLQFLFEYFSETQRNKGNFPGRFSGRQFSNSRSEMNVSTLELGDSALYLCASSLDGDRSTNEKLFFGSGTQLSVL.

The chain employs TRBV29-1 and TRBJ2-7; weak D call: TRBD1 (6 bases). With 1 base removed from V and 4 bases from J, the gap between germline ends came to 8 bases. This CDR3 has 12 amino acids. Germline CDR1 and CDR2: SQVTM and ANQGSEA. CDR3 sequence: CSVEGTEYEQYF. For the CDR3, the DNA is TGCAGCGTTGAAGGGACAGAATACGAGCAGTACTTC.

The V gene is TRBV24-1, the J gene TRBJ2-2; 12 bases agree with TRBD2. This CDR3 contains 19 residues. Germline V gene data show CDR1 as KGHDR and CDR2 as SFDVKD. The J segment lost 4 bases and the V segment lost 0 bases, leaving 8 bases of the junction unmatched. The CDR3 sequence: CATSDLRIRTSGATGELFF. The DNA of the CDR3 is TGTGCCACCAGTGATTTGCGCATAAGGACTAGCGGGGCCACCGGGGAGCTGTTTTTT.

This clone was found once. The chain is built from TRBV7-2 and TRBJ1-5; TRBD1 is a possible D gene (6 bases). With 4 bases removed from V and 1 base from J, the gap between germline ends came to 8 bases. The CDR3 is 14 amino acids. Germline V gene sequence: CDR1 SGHTA, CDR2 FQGNSA. CDR3 residues: CASSSGTSNQPQHF. Here the CDR3 DNA reads TGTGCCAGCAGCTCAGGGACAAGCAATCAGCCCCAGCATTTT.

The chain has TRBV7-9 and TRBJ2-1, with 12 positions matching TRBD2. In germline, CDR1 is SEHNR, CDR2 FQNEAQ (reference sequence). There are 15 residues in the CDR3. J lost 4 bases, V lost 5 bases, and 3 bases had no gene match. CDR3 DNA: TGTGCCAGCAGCAGGACTAGCGGGGAATACAATGAGCAGTTCTTC. Protein: CASSRTSGEYNEQFF. The variable domain in full, completed from reference TRBV7-9 and TRBJ2-1, reads DTGVSQNPRHKITKRGQNVTFRCDPISEHNRLYWYRQTLGQGPEFLTYFQNEAQLEKSRLLSDRFSAERPKGSFSTLEIQRTEQGDSAMYLCASSRTSGEYNEQFFGPGTRLTVL.

This clone was seen just once. The chain joins TRBV5-4 to TRBJ2-5; 9 bases agree with TRBD1. The CDR3 contains 16 residues. CDR1 and CDR2 (germline): SGHNT, YYREEE (reference sequence). With V trimmed by 0 bases and J by 1 base, 4 bases remained unmatched. The CDR3 protein is CASSLARDRAQETQYF. Written as DNA, the CDR3 is TGTGCCAGCAGCTTGGCTAGGGACAGGGCCCAAGAGACCCAGTACTTC.

The chain carries TRBV7-3 and TRBJ1-1, with 7 nucleotides matching TRBD1. The CDR3 length is 13 residues. The V segment lost 3 bases and the J segment 4 bases; nucleotides outside the gene matches: 2. Looked up from germline, CDR1 is SGHTA and CDR2 is FQGTGA. The chain's CDR3 is CASSFDRVTEAFF. The CDR3 DNA follows: TGTGCCAGCAGCTTTGACAGGGTCACTGAAGCTTTCTTT. Combining the CDR3 with reference TRBV7-3 and TRBJ1-1 gives the whole variable domain GAGVSQTPSNKVTEKGKYVELRCDPISGHTALYWYRQSLGQGPEFLIYFQGTGAADDSGLPNDRFFAVRPEGSVSTLKIQRTERGDSAVYLCASSFDRVTEAFFGQGTRLTVV.

This clone showed up just once. The J gene is TRBJ1-5, the V gene TRBV28; 10 nucleotides agree with TRBD1. Per germline, CDR1 MDHEN and CDR2 SYDVKM. This CDR3 contains 15 residues. The trim removed 6 bases at V and 6 bases at J, leaving 8 bases unmatched. CDR3 protein: CASSATGGMVQPQHF. The CDR3 bases are TGTGCCAGCAGCGCGACAGGGGGCATGGTTCAGCCCCAGCATTTT. The full variable domain, completed using reference TRBV28 and TRBJ1-5, is DVKVTQSSRYLVKRTGEKVFLECVQDMDHENMFWYRQDPGLGLRLIYFSYDVKMKEKGDIPEGYSVSREKKERFSLILESASTNQTSMYLCASSATGGMVQPQHFGDGTRLSIL.

J is TRBJ1-2 and V is TRBV10-3; D is unclear. The CDR3 runs to 14 residues. CDR1 and CDR2 from the germline V gene are ENHRY and SYGVKD. The V gene lost 0 bases and the J gene lost 6 bases, with 11 bases spanning the gap. The CDR3 protein is CAISESREADGYTF. CDR3 nucleotides: TGTGCCATCAGTGAGTCGAGGGAAGCGGATGGCTACACCTTC.

The CDR3 coding sequence is TGTGCCAGCAGGATGCAGGGGGGCACTGAAGCTTTCTTT. Amino acids: CASRMQGGTEAFF. The V call is TRBV6-5, the J call TRBJ1-1; the match to TRBD1 covers 7 bases. V was pared by 6 bases and J by 4 bases, with 5 bases of the junction left unmatched. The CDR3 covers 13 residues. Germline V gene lookup returns CDR1 MNHEY and CDR2 SVGAGI.

This chain uses TRBV6-5 with TRBJ1-1, with 9 nucleotides matching TRBD1. CDR1 is MNHEY and CDR2 is SVGAGI in the germline V gene. V gave up 6 bases and J gave up 7 bases; unmatched junction bases: 12. The CDR3 sequence is 15 residues long. As DNA, the CDR3 is TGTGCCAGCAGCCCCTGGGACAGGGAGGGAATTGAAGCTTTCTTT. Its translation: CASSPWDREGIEAFF.

The chain uses TRBV30 and TRBJ1-2, with D possibly TRBD1 on 5 matching bases. CDR3 length: 13 residues. CDR1 GTSNPN and CDR2 SVGIG come from the germline V gene (reference sequence). The germline V and J ends were trimmed by 8 bases and 1 base, with 14 bases remaining between them. Here the CDR3 DNA reads TGTGCCCGACGGAGGGGAGTTAACTATGGCTACACCTTC. It yields the protein CARRRGVNYGYTF. The variable domain in full, completed from reference TRBV30 and TRBJ1-2, reads SQTIHQWPATLVQPVGSPLSLECTVEGTSNPNLYWYRQAAGRGLQLLFYSVGIGQISSEVPQNLSASRPQDRQFILSSKKLLLSDSGFYLCARRRGVNYGYTFGSGTRLTVV.

The CDR3 protein is CASSPVAGRDTGELFF. In DNA form, the CDR3 reads TGTGCCAGCAGCCCCGTAGCGGGACGGGACACCGGGGAGCTGTTTTTT. The chain uses TRBV2 and TRBJ2-2; 8 nucleotides match TRBD2. After removal of 6 bases from V and 3 bases from J, the junction contained 9 bases not matched to a gene. The CDR3 is 16 residues long. The germline V gene has CDR1 SNHLY and CDR2 FYNNEI. Using reference TRBV2 and TRBJ2-2 for the parts outside the CDR3, the full variable domain is EPEVTQTPSHQVTQMGQEVILRCVPISNHLYFYWYRQILGQKVEFLVSFYNNEISEKSEIFDDQFSVERPDGSNFTLKIRSTKLEDSAMYFCASSPVAGRDTGELFFGEGSRLTVL.

This clone was found once. The chain employs TRBV11-3 and TRBJ2-3, with D unclear. The CDR3 contains 15 residues. Trimming removed 1 base from V and 4 bases from J, with 12 bases in between. Germline CDR1 reads SGHNT; CDR2 reads YENEEA. CDR3 sequence: CASSLGGLAADTQYF. The CDR3 DNA sequence: TGTGCCAGCAGCTTAGGTGGATTAGCCGCAGATACGCAGTATTTT.

The CDR3 region is CASTEAGGRYNEQFF. The DNA of the CDR3 is TGTGCCAGCACCGAGGCCGGGGGGAGATACAATGAGCAGTTCTTC. This chain connects TRBV6-5 to TRBJ2-1, with TRBD2 matching over 7 bases. V gave up 7 bases and J gave up 4 bases; unmatched junction bases: 10. The CDR3 loop spans 15 amino acids. CDR1 MNHEY and CDR2 SVGAGI come from the germline V gene.

The chain employs TRBV7-2 and TRBJ1-1, with D possibly TRBD1 on 6 matching bases. CDR1 is SGHTA and CDR2 is FQGNSA in the germline V gene. This CDR3 is built from 15 residues. V lost 3 bases and J lost 3, with 14 bases in between. The CDR3 nucleotides read TGTGCCAGCAGCTTGGGAGGGGGTAGTCACACTGAAGCTTTCTTT. Its translation is CASSLGGGSHTEAFF.

This rearrangement joins TRBV27 to TRBJ2-3; 10 bases line up with TRBD1. Germline V gives CDR1 MNHEY, CDR2 SMNVEV (reference sequence). With 5 bases clipped from V and 4 bases from J, the junction kept 6 bases outside the gene matches. The CDR3 totals 15 residues. The CDR3 sequence is CASSTGQGWSDTQYF. In nucleotides, the CDR3 is TGTGCCAGCAGTACGGGACAGGGGTGGTCAGATACGCAGTATTTT.

CDR3 region: CASSASEYYGYTF. The CDR3 coding sequence is TGTGCCAGCAGCGCCTCTGAGTACTATGGCTACACCTTC. This chain uses TRBV12-3 or TRBV12-4 with TRBJ1-2; no clear D. The CDR3 sequence is 13 residues long. Trimming left V 6 bases short and J 3 bases short, with 11 bases between.

The rearrangement uses TRBV6-5 and TRBJ1-1; 7 bases map to TRBD1. Germline V gene lookup returns CDR1 MNHEY and CDR2 SVGAGI. CDR3 size: 14 residues. V trimming: 2 bases; J trimming: 9 bases; junction bases outside the gene matches: 9. The CDR3 region is CASSYPGRQGKAFF. DNA of the CDR3: TGTGCCAGCAGTTACCCCGGGAGACAGGGAAAAGCTTTCTTT.

The J gene is TRBJ1-6, the V gene TRBV19; possible D gene TRBD1, 6 bases. Between the trimmed V and J ends, which lost 1 base and 16 bases, there was a span of 14 bases. The CDR3 is 13 residues long. Germline lookup yields CDR1 LNHDA and CDR2 SQIVND (reference sequence). The CDR3 region has the DNA TGTGCCAGTAGTATAGTTTCGGACAGAACACTCCACTTT. Translation gives CASSIVSDRTLHF.

The genes are TRBV19 and TRBJ2-7; D is uncertain. Germline lookup yields CDR1 LNHDA and CDR2 SQIVND (reference sequence). V gave up 3 bases and J gave up 2 bases, with 5 bases separating them. The CDR3 consists of 12 residues. DNA for the CDR3: TGTGCCAGTAGTATTTCGGCCTACGAGCAGTACTTC. Residues: CASSISAYEQYF.

The chain combines TRBV30 with TRBJ1-1; maybe TRBD1 (5 bases). CDR1 GTSNPN and CDR2 SVGIG come from the germline V gene (reference sequence). The CDR3 is 13 residues long. V lost 4 bases and J 0 bases, leaving 9 bases between the germline ends. This chain's CDR3 is CAWNPQVNTEAFF. For the CDR3, the DNA is TGTGCCTGGAATCCACAGGTGAACACTGAAGCTTTCTTT.

This chain uses TRBV2 with TRBJ1-3; the D gene is possibly TRBD1 (5 bases). This CDR3 region has 15 residues. Germline-derived CDR1 and CDR2 are SNHLY and FYNNEI. Trimming cost V 9 bases and J 0 bases, with 15 bases left between them. Here the CDR3 DNA reads TGTGCCAGTGAAGCGGGACCCAGCTCTGGAAACACCATATATTTT. It specifies CASEAGPSSGNTIYF.

The genes are TRBV19 and TRBJ1-2; 7 bases fit TRBD1. Germline V gene lookup returns CDR1 LNHDA and CDR2 SQIVND (reference sequence). The CDR3 spans 18 residues. Trimming removed 7 bases from V and 4 bases from J; junction bases left unmatched: 21. CDR3 DNA: TGTGCCAGTACCAGGAGAGGGGCAGGGGGACAAAAAGGCTATGGCTACACCTTC. It is translated as CASTRRGAGGQKGYGYTF.

This clone was observed a few times. The genes are TRBV6-6 and TRBJ1-5, with D hard to call. V shed 8 bases and J shed 2 bases, with 13 bases lying between them. CDR3 size: 14 residues. Germline V CDR1 and CDR2: MNHNY, SVGAGI (reference sequence). The CDR3 bases are TGTGCCAGCGGGGAGCTGGCCGGCAATCAGCCCCAGCATTTT. Translated: CASGELAGNQPQHF.

This chain connects TRBV12-3 or TRBV12-4 to TRBJ1-6; 7 nucleotides agree with TRBD1. V lost 7 bases to trimming and J lost 10 bases; unmatched junction nucleotides: 7. This CDR3 region has 13 residues. The CDR3: CASTGGGPSPLHF. The CDR3 region has the DNA TGTGCCAGCACGGGAGGGGGCCCCTCACCCCTCCACTTT.

The rearrangement joins TRBV7-9 to TRBJ1-1, with TRBD1 as a possible D gene (6 bases). Per germline, CDR1 SEHNR and CDR2 FQNEAQ (reference sequence). V lost 6 bases to trimming and J lost 11 bases, with 10 bases between them. The CDR3 loop spans 10 amino acids. CDR3 nucleotides: TGTGCCAGCAGAACAGGGTGGGCTTTCTTT. This gives the protein CASRTGWAFF.

The chain links TRBV27 to TRBJ1-2; perhaps TRBD1 as D (5 bases). The CDR3 is made up of 14 amino acids. V gave up 7 bases and J gave up 4 bases, with 16 bases separating them. Germline lookup yields CDR1 MNHEY and CDR2 SMNVEV (reference sequence). The CDR3 loop reads CASNPGLGVYGYTF. Written as DNA, the CDR3 is TGTGCCAGCAACCCGGGACTGGGAGTCTATGGCTACACCTTC.

This clone turned up a few times. The rearrangement joins TRBV28 to TRBJ2-7; 8 bases agree with TRBD1. The length of the CDR3 is 17 residues. V was pared by 6 bases and J by 5 bases, with 18 bases of the junction left unmatched. In germline, CDR1 is MDHEN, CDR2 SYDVKM. CDR3 DNA sequence: TGTGCCAGCAGCCACATAGGGTATAGGACAGGGACGCACGAGCAGTACTTC. Protein sequence: CASSHIGYRTGTHEQYF.

The chain carries TRBV11-2 and TRBJ2-7, with TRBD1 matching 10 bases. CDR3 length: 15 amino acids. Germline-derived CDR1 and CDR2 are SGHAT and FQNNGV. Trimming took 5 bases from V and 2 from J; bases not matched to a gene: 6. The CDR3 nucleotides are TGTGCCAGCAGCCCCCGGACAGGGGGGCCCTACGAGCAGTACTTC. As protein: CASSPRTGGPYEQYF.